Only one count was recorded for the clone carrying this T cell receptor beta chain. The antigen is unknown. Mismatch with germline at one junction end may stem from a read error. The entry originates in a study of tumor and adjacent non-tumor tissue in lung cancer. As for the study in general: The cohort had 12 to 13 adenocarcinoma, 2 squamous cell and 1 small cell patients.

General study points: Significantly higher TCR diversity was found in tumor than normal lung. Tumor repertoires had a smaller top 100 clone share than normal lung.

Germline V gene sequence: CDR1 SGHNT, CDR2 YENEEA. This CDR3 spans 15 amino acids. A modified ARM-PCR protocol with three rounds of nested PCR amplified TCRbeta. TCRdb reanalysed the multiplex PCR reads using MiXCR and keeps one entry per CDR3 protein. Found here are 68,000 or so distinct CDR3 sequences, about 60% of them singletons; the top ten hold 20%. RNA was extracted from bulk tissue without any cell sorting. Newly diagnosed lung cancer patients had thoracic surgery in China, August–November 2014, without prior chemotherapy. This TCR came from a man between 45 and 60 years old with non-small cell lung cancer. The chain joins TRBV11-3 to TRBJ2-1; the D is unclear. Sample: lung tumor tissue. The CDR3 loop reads CTSSLKGRSRDKQFF. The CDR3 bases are TGTACCAGCAGCCTCAAAGGGCGGTCCCGCGATAAGCAGTTCTTC.